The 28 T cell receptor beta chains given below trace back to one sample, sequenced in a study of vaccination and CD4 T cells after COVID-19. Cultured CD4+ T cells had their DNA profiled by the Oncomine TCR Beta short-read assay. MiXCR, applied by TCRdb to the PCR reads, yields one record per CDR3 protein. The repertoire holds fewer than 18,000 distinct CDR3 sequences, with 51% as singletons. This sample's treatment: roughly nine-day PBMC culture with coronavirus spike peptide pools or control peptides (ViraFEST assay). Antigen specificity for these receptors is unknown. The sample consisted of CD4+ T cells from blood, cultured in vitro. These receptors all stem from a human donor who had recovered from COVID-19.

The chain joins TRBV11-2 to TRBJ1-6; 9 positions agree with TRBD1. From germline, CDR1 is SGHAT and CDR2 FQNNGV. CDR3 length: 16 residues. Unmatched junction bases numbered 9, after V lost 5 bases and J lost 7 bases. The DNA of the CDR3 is TGTGCCAGCAGCCCCGGGGTCGGGACAGGGAATTCACCCCTCCACTTT. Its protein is CASSPGVGTGNSPLHF.

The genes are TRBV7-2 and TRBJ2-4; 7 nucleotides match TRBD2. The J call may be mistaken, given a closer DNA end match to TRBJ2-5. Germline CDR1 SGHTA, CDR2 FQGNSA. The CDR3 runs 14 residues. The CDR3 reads CASSLAGGSETQYF. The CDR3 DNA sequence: TGTGCCAGCAGCTTAGCGGGGGGGTCGGAGACCCAGTACTTC.

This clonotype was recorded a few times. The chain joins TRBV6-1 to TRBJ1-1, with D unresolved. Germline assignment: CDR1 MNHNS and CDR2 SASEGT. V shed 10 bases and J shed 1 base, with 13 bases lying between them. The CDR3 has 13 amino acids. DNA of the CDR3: TGTGCCACCTCTGGAGGCCGGAACACTGAAGCTTTCTTT. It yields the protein CATSGGRNTEAFF.

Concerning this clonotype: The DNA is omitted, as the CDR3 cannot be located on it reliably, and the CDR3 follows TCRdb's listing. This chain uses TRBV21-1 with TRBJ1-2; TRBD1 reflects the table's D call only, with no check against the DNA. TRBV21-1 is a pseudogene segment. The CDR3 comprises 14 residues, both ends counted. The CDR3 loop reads CASWGQGSNYGYTF.

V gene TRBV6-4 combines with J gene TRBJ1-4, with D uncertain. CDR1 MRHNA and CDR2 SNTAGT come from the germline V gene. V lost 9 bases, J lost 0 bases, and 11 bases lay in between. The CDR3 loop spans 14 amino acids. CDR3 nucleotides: TGTGCCAGACCCGAAGTTCCAACTAATGAAAAACTGTTTTTT. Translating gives CARPEVPTNEKLFF.

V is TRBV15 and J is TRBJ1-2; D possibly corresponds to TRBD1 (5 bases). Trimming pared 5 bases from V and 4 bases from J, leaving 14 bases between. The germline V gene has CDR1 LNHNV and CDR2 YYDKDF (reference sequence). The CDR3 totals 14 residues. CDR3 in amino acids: CATSRGRTTYGYTF. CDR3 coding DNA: TGTGCCACCAGCCGGGGACGGACTACCTATGGCTACACCTTC.

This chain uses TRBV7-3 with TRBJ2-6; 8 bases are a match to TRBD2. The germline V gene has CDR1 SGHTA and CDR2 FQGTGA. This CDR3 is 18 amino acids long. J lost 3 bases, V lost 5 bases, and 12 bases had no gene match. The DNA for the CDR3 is TGTGCCAGCAGCCTCACCGGGACTAGGCTAAGTGGGGCCAACGTCCTGACTTTC. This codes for CASSLTGTRLSGANVLTF. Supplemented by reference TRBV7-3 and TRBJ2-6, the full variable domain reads GAGVSQTPSNKVTEKGKYVELRCDPISGHTALYWYRQSLGQGPEFLIYFQGTGAADDSGLPNDRFFAVRPEGSVSTLKIQRTERGDSAVYLCASSLTGTRLSGANVLTFGAGSRLTVL.

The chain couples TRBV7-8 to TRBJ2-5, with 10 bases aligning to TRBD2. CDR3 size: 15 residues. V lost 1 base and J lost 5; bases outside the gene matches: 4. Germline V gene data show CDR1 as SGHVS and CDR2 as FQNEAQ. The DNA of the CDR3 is TGTGCCAGCAGCTTAGGAGCGGGGGGGCGTGAGACCCAGTACTTC. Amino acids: CASSLGAGGRETQYF.

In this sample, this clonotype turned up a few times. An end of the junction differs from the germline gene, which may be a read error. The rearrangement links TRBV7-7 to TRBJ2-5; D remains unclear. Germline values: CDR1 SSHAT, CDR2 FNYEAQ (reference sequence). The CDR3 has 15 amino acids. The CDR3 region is CASSFTSSAQETQYF. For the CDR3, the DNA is TGTGCTAGCAGCTTTACATCCAGCGCTCAAGAGACCCAGTACTTC.

The CDR3 DNA follows: TGTGCCAGTACCGGACGGGACCCAGGAAACACCGGGGAGCTGTTTTTT. Amino acids: CASTGRDPGNTGELFF. The J gene is TRBJ2-2, the V gene TRBV19; D could derive from TRBD1 or TRBD2 (5 bases each). CDR3 length equals 16 residues. Trimming cost V 7 bases and J 2 bases, with 17 bases left between them. The germline gives CDR1 LNHDA, CDR2 SQIVND (reference sequence).

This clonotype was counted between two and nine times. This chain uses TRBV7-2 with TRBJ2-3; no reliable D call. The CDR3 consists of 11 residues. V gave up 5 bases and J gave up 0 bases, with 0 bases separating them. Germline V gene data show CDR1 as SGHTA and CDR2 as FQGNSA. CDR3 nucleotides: TGTGCCAGCAGCAGCACAGATACGCAGTATTTT. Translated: CASSSTDTQYF.

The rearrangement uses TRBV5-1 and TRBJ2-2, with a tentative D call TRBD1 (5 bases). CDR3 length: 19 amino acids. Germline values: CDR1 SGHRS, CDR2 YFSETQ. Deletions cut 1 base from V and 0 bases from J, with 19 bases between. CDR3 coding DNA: TGCGCCAGCAGCTTGAGGTGGCAGGGAACCCCTCCGAACACCGGGGAGCTGTTTTTT. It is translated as CASSLRWQGTPPNTGELFF. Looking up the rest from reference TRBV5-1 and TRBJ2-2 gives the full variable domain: KAGVTQTPRYLIKTRGQQVTLSCSPISGHRSVSWYQQTPGQGLQFLFEYFSETQRNKGNFPGRFSGRQFSNSRSEMNVSTLELGDSALYLCASSLRWQGTPPNTGELFFGEGSRLTVL.

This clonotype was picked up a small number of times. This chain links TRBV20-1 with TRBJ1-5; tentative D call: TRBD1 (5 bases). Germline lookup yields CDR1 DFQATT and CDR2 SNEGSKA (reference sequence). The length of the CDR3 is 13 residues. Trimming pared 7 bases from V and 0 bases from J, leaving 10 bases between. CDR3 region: CSVTTASNQPQHF. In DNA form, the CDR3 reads TGCAGTGTTACGACAGCTAGCAATCAGCCCCAGCATTTT.

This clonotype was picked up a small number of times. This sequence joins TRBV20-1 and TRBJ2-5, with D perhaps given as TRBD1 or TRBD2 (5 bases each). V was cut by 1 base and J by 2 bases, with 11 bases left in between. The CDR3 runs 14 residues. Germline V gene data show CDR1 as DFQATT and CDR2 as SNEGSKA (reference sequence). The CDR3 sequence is CSARGGSLQETQYF. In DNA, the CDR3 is TGCAGTGCTAGAGGGGGGAGTCTTCAAGAGACCCAGTACTTC.

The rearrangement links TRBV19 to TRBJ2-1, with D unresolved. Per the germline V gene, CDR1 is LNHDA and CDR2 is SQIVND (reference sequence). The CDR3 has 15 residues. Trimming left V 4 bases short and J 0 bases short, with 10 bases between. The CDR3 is CASSRGRSSYNEQFF. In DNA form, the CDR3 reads TGTGCCAGTAGTAGAGGTAGGAGCTCCTACAATGAGCAGTTCTTC. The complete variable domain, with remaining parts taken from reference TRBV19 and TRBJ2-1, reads DGGITQSPKYLFRKEGQNVTLSCEQNLNHDAMYWYRQDPGQGLRLIYYSQIVNDFQKGDIAEGYSVSREKKESFPLTVTSAQKNPTAFYLCASSRGRSSYNEQFFGPGTRLTVL.

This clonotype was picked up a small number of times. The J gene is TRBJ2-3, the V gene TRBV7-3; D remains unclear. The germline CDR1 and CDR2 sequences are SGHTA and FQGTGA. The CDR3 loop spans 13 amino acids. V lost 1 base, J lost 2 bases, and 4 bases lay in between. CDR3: CASSLRDTDTQYF. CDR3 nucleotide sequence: TGTGCCAGCAGCTTAAGGGACACAGATACGCAGTATTTT.

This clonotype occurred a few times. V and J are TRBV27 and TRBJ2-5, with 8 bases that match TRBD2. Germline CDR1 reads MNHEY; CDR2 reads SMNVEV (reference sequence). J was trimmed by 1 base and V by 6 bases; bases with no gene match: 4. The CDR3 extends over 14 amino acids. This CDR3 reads CASRPGRAQETQYF. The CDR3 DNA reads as TGTGCCAGCAGACCCGGGAGGGCCCAAGAGACCCAGTACTTC.

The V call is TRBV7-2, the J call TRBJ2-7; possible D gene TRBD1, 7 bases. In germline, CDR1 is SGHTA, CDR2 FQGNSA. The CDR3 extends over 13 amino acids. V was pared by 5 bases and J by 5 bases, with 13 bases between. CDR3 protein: CASSLRGRNEQYF. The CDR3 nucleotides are TGTGCCAGCAGCCTCAGGGGGAGGAACGAGCAGTACTTC.

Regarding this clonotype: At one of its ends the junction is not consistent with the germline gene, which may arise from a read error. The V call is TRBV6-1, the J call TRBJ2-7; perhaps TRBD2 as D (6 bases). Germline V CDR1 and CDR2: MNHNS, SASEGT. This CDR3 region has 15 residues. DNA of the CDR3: TGTGCCATCAGTGAATCCCTAGCGAGGTCCTACGAGCAGTACTTC. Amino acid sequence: CAISESLARSYEQYF.

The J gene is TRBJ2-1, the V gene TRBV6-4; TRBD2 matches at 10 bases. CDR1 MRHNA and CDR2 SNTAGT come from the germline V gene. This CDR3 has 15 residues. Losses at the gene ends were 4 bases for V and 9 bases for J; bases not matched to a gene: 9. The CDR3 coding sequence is TGTGCCAGCAGTGTAGCCAGCGGGGGGGCGGGTGAGCAGTTCTTC. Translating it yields CASSVASGGAGEQFF.

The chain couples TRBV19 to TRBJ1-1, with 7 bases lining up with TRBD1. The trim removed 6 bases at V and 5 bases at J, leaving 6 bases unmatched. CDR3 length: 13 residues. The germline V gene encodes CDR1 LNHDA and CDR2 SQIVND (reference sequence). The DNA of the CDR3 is TGTGCCAGTAGCTGGGACAGTAGGACTGAAGCTTTCTTT. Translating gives CASSWDSRTEAFF. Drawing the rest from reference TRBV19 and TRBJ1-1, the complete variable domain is DGGITQSPKYLFRKEGQNVTLSCEQNLNHDAMYWYRQDPGQGLRLIYYSQIVNDFQKGDIAEGYSVSREKKESFPLTVTSAQKNPTAFYLCASSWDSRTEAFFGQGTRLTVV.

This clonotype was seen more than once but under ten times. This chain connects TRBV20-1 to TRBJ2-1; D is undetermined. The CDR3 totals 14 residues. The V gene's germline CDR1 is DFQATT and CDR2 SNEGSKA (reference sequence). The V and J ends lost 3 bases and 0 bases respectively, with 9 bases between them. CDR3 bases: TGCAGTGCTAGGCATTGGCGCTCCTACAATGAGCAGTTCTTC. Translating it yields CSARHWRSYNEQFF.

In nucleotides, the CDR3 is TGTGCCAGCAGTTACCCGGGACAGGGGGACACCATATATTTT. Translating it yields CASSYPGQGDTIYF. The chain uses TRBV6-5 and TRBJ1-3; TRBD1 matches 11 bases. This CDR3 region has 14 residues. In germline, CDR1 is MNHEY, CDR2 SVGAGI. Trimming removed 2 bases from V and 8 bases from J; junction bases left unmatched: 2.

CDR3 DNA: TGTGCCAGCAGTGAACCCTCGGGACAGGGTAACTCACCCCTCCACTTT. Translated: CASSEPSGQGNSPLHF. The J gene is TRBJ1-6, the V gene TRBV6-1, with TRBD1 matching over 9 bases. Trimming cost V 2 bases and J 10 bases; bases outside gene matches: 9. The CDR3 runs to 16 residues. The germline V gene has CDR1 MNHNS and CDR2 SASEGT.

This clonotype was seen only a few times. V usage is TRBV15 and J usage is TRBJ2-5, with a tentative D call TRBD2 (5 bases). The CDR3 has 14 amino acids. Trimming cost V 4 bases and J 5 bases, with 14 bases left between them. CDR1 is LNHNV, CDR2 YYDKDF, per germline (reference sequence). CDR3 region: CATSKRATGETQYF. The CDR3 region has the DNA TGTGCCACCAGCAAACGGGCCACGGGGGAGACCCAGTACTTC.

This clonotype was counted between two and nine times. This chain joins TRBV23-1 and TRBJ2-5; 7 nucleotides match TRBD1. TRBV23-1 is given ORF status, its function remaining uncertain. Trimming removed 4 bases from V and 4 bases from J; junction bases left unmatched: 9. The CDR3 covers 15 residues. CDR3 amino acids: CASSPPTGAGETQYF. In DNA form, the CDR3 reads TGCGCCAGCAGTCCTCCCACAGGGGCGGGAGAGACCCAGTACTTC.

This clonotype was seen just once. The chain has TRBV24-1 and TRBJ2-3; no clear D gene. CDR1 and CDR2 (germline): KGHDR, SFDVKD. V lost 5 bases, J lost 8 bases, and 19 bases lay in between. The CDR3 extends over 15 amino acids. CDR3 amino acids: CATSGPLLDQVTQYF. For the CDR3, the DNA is TGTGCCACCAGTGGACCGCTTTTGGATCAGGTTACGCAGTATTTT.

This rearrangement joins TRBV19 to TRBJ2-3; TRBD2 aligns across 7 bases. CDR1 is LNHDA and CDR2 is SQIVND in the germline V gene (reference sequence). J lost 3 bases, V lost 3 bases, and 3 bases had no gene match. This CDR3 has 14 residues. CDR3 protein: CASSMRRGTDTQYF. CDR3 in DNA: TGTGCCAGTAGTATGCGGCGGGGGACAGATACGCAGTATTTT.